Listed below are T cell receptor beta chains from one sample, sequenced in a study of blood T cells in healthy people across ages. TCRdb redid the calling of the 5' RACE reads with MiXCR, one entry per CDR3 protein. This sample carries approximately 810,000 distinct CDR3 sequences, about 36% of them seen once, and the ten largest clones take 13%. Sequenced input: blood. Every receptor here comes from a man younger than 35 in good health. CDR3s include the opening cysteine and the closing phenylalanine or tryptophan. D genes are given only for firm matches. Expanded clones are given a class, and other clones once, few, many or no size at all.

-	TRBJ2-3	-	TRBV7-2	TGTGCCAGCAGCTTAGCCGGGTCTCATAGCACAGATACGCAGTATTTT	CASSLAGSHSTDTQYF
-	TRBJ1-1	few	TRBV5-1	TGCGCCAGCAGCTTGGCCGTCAGGGGTGACGCTGAAGCTTTCTTT	CASSLAVRGDAEAFF
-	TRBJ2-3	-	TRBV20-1	TGCAGTGCCCTTCCGCCGGCCGTCCCAGGTACGCAGTATTTT	CSALPPAVPGTQYF
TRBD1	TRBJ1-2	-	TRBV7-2	TGTGCCAGCAGCTTAGTTGGGGACAGGGCCCCCCACTATGGCTACACCTTC	CASSLVGDRAPHYGYTF
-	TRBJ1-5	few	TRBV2	TGTGCCAGCAGACGCACGGGAGGTCAGCCCCAGCATTTT	CASRRTGGQPQHF
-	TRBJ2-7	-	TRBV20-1	TGCAGTGCTAGCCGCGGGGTGGAGCTGGGGGGTGAGCAGTACTTC	CSASRGVELGGEQYF
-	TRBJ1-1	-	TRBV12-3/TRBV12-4	TGTGCCAGCAGTACGAATGAAGCTTTCTTT	CASSTNEAFF
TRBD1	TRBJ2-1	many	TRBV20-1	TGCAGTGCCGAACAGGGGGCAAGCGATGAGCAGTTCTTC	CSAEQGASDEQFF
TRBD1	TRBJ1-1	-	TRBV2	TGTGCCAGCAGACAGGGGGTCCCTGAAGCTTTCTTT	CASRQGVPEAFF
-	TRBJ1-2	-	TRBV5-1	TGCGCCGGCAGCTTGGCCGCGGAGAAGATCTATGGCTACACCTTC	CAGSLAAEKIYGYTF
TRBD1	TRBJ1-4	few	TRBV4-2	TGTGCCAGCAGCCAAGAAGGGTTGGGACAGCTTAATGAAAAACTGTTTTTT	CASSQEGLGQLNEKLFF
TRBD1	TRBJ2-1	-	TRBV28	TGTGCCAGCAGTCGCTTATACAGGGGGAACAATGAGCAGTTCTTC	CASSRLYRGNNEQFF
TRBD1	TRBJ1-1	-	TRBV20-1	TGCAGTACAAGACAGGGTCAGAACACTGAAGCTTTCTTT	CSTRQGQNTEAFF
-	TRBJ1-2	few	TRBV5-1	TGCGCCAGCAGCCCACCGGGGAGCCATGGCTACACCTTC	CASSPPGSHGYTF
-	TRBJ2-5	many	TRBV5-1	TGCGCCAGCAGCTTGGTCAGGTTCCAAGAGACCCAGTACTTC	CASSLVRFQETQYF
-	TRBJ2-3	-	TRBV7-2	TGTGCCAGCAGCTTAAATTCCGTTACTCTGGTCGATACGCGGTATTTT	CASSLNSVTLVDTRYF
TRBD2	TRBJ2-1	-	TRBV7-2	TGTGCCAGCAGCTTAGCTAGCGGGGACTACAATGGGCAGTTCTTC	CASSLASGDYNGQFF
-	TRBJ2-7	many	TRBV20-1	TGCAGTGCTAGGGAGAGCTCCTACGAGCAGTACTTC	CSARESSYEQYF
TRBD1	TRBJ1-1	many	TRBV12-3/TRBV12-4	TGTGCCAGCAGTTGGACAGGGGGCACTGAAGCTTTCTTT	CASSWTGGTEAFF
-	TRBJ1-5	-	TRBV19	TGTGCCAGTAGGCCATCGGGAGGGCTTAACGATCAGCCCCAGCATTTT	CASRPSGGLNDQPQHF
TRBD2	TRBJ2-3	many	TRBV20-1	TGCAGTGCTAGAGACGTACTAGCGGGAGTTAGGGCAGATACGCAGTATTTT	CSARDVLAGVRADTQYF
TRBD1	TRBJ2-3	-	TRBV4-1	TGCGCCAGCAGCCAAGAGTCGACAGGGGGAGATACGCAGTATTTT	CASSQESTGGDTQYF
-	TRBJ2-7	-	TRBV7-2	TGTGCCAGCAGCTTGGGGGGATTCGCCTACGAGCAGTACTTC	CASSLGGFAYEQYF
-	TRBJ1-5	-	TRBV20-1	TGCAGTGCTAGAGATGGTTGGGAGCACAATCAGCCCCAGCATTTT	CSARDGWEHNQPQHF
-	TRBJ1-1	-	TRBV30	TGTGCCTGGGCTCCGGGACAGAACACTGAAGCTTTCTTT	CAWAPGQNTEAFF
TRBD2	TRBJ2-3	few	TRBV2	TGTGCCAGCAGTGGGGGGACTAGAACGACAGATACGCAGTATTTT	CASSGGTRTTDTQYF
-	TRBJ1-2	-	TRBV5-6	TGTGCCAGCAGCCCGCCCCTAGGGAGCTATGGCTACACCTTC	CASSPPLGSYGYTF
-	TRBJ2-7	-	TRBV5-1	TGCGCCAGCAGCAACACAGGGAGCTCCTACAATGAGCAGTACTTC	CASSNTGSSYNEQYF
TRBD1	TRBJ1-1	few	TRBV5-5	TGTGCCAGCAGCTTGGAAGGACAGGTGAACACTGAAGCTTTCTTT	CASSLEGQVNTEAFF
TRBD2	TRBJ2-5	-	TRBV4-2	TGTGCCAGCAGCCCTTGGACTAGCGGGAGTGGTGGTGAGACCCAGTACTTC	CASSPWTSGSGGETQYF
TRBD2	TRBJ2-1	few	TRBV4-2	TGTGCCAGCAGCCAACTAGCGGGGGGCGACGATGAGCAGTTCTTC	CASSQLAGGDDEQFF
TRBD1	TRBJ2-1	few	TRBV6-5	TGTGCCAGCAGTTACTCCGCAGGGGGCAATGAGCAGTTCTTC	CASSYSAGGNEQFF
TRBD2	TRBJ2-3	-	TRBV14	TGTGCCAGCAGCCTTAAAGCGGGAGGTAATACGCAGTATTTT	CASSLKAGGNTQYF
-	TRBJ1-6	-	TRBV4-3	TGCGCCAGCCAGGGCGACAGGTCGGATTCACCCCTCCACTTT	CASQGDRSDSPLHF
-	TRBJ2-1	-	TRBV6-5	TGTGCCAGCAGTTACGTATTAGGGCGGCGCTCCTACAATGAGCAGTTCTTC	CASSYVLGRRSYNEQFF
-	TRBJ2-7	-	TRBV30	TGTGCCTGGAGCGGTACGGGACGGTCCTACGAGCAGTACTTC	CAWSGTGRSYEQYF
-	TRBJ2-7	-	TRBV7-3	TGTGCCAGCAGCCCCATACAGGGAGGGCTGTACTTC	CASSPIQGGLYF
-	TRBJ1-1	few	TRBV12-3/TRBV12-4	TGTGCCAGCAGTTTCTTGAGGGGAGGGACTGAAGCTTTCTTT	CASSFLRGGTEAFF
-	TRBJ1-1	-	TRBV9	TGTGCCAGCAGCGTAGTTCGTGTCAACACTGAAGCTTTCTTT	CASSVVRVNTEAFF
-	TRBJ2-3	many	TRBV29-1	TGCAGCGTTGGGAAGGTCCTCACAGATACGCAGTATTTT	CSVGKVLTDTQYF
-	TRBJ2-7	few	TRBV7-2	TGTGCCAGCAGCTTAAGTGGGGCCTCCTACGAGCAGTACTTC	CASSLSGASYEQYF
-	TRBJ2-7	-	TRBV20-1	TGCAGTGCTAGCCAGACAGTAAGCTACGAGCAGTACTTC	CSASQTVSYEQYF
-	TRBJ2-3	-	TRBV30	TGTGCCTGGGGGGGGCGCACAGATACGCAGTATTTT	CAWGGRTDTQYF
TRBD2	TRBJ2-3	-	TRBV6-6	TGTGCCAGCAGTCCCGGGGCTAGCGGGGAAGCAGATACGCAGTATTTT	CASSPGASGEADTQYF
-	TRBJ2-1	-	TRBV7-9	TGTGCCAGCAGCTCTGAAGACAGAAGGAATGAGCAGTTCTTC	CASSSEDRRNEQFF
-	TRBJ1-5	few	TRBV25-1	TGTGCCAGCAGTGAAGGGGAGGGGAATCAGCCCCAGCATTTT	CASSEGEGNQPQHF
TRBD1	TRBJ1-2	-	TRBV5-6	TGTGCCAGCAGCTTGCTGGACAGGACTCACTATGGCTACACCTTC	CASSLLDRTHYGYTF
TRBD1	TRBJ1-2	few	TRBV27	TGTGCCAGCAGTTCTCCGGGACAGGGCGGCTATGGCTACACCTTC	CASSSPGQGGYGYTF
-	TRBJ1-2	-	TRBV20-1	TGCAGTGCTCTCGGACCGAGCTATGGCTACACCTTC	CSALGPSYGYTF